This T cell receptor (beta chain) was sequenced in a study of beta chain features in type 1 diabetes. On this clone: Its target is not known.

Sequencing targeted expressed TCRB transcripts, as all isolated RNA had been reverse transcribed. Sequencing used immunoSEQ multiplex PCR; TCRdb keeps in-frame clones, though not all of them. This sample has 310,000 or so clones; 15% occur once, and the top ten carry roughly 0.015%. V lost 1 base to trimming and J lost 5 bases; unmatched junction nucleotides: 8. Germline values: CDR1 SGHVS, CDR2 FNYEAQ. This CDR3 has 17 amino acids. Findings and caveats of the study: The study found moderately but significantly shorter TCRB CDR3s in all four CD4+ subsets of Type 1 diabetes patients. Type 1 diabetes patients had VDJ junctions that carried fewer insertions and more deletions.

This chain joins TRBV7-6 and TRBJ2-1; 10 positions agree with TRBD2. Source material: naive CD4+ T cells from blood. This receptor was taken from a man between 18 and 35 years old with type 1 diabetes. The CDR3 sequence is CASSLEVGLAKNNEQFF. For the CDR3, the DNA is TGTGCCAGCAGCTTAGAAGTGGGACTAGCGAAAAACAATGAGCAGTTCTTC.